This is a list of T cell receptor beta chains from one sample in a study of T cell repertoires in cytomegalovirus infection. In TCRdb, the reads were re-called with MiXCR into one record per CDR3 protein. The top ten clones hold approximately 25% of a sample with some 170,000 distinct CDR3 sequences, about 18% of them seen once. The sequencing input was CD8+ T cells from PBMCs. These receptors came from a human donor in good health (CMV status not recorded). Some clones in this sample may be carry-over from other donors' samples. The CDR3 runs from the conserved cysteine through the conserved F or W. A D gene is named only where the DNA matches it firmly. Expanded clones get a size class; other rows say once, few or many, or leave the size out.

cdr3_nt cdr3_aa j_call clone_size d_call v_call
TGTGCCTGGAGCCCGGGGATAGTGCAAGAGACCCAGTACTTC CAWSPGIVQETQYF TRBJ2-5 - - TRBV30
TGTGCCAGCAGTACGGCATTTAGCTCCTACGAGCAGTACTTC CASSTAFSSYEQYF TRBJ2-7 few - TRBV7-8
TGTGCCAGCAGCTCAGCCAGGACAGCCTACGAGCAGTACTTC CASSSARTAYEQYF TRBJ2-7 few - TRBV7-9
TGTGCCAGCAGCTTAGCCCGGACGGGTTCCTACGAGCAGTACTTC CASSLARTGSYEQYF TRBJ2-7 once - TRBV11-1
TGTGCCAGCAGCTTTAGGGACAGGGATTCCACTGAAGCTTTCTTT CASSFRDRDSTEAFF TRBJ1-1 few TRBD1 TRBV7-9
TGCGCCAGCAGTGACTATACCGACCTGGGGTCAAACACTGAAGCTTTCTTT CASSDYTDLGSNTEAFF TRBJ1-1 few - TRBV10-1
TGTGCCAGCAGTTACTCGTTGATGGGGGGCTACGAGCAGTACTTC CASSYSLMGGYEQYF TRBJ2-7 - - TRBV6-2/TRBV6-3
TGTGCCACCCTGTCGGACCAGGGGGATGAGCAGTTCTTC CATLSDQGDEQFF TRBJ2-1 few TRBD1 TRBV28
TGTGCCAGCAGTTTATCGAAGGCGGGGAACACTGAAGCTTTCTTT CASSLSKAGNTEAFF TRBJ1-1 many - TRBV27
TGTGCCAGCAGCTTCACCCGAGGAAACGGGGAGCTGTTTTTT CASSFTRGNGELFF TRBJ2-2 - - TRBV13
TGTGCCAGCAGCTTAGCCTCCGGACAGGTTCCCTACGAGCAGTACTTC CASSLASGQVPYEQYF TRBJ2-7 - TRBD1 TRBV7-8
TGTGCCAGCAGGACGTTAGCGGGGCCCTACACAGATACGCAGTATTTT CASRTLAGPYTDTQYF TRBJ2-3 few TRBD2 TRBV12-3/TRBV12-4
TGCGCCAGCAGCCAAGTTGGGACAGGGTACTCCTACGAGCAGTACTTC CASSQVGTGYSYEQYF TRBJ2-7 few TRBD1 TRBV4-1
TGTGCCAGCAGCACAATCGGGCCAGATACGCAGTATTTT CASSTIGPDTQYF TRBJ2-3 - - TRBV2
TGTGCCAGCAGTTACCACTCCGGGACAGGGAAATGGGATACGCAGTATTTT CASSYHSGTGKWDTQYF TRBJ2-3 - TRBD1 TRBV6-6
TGCAGTGCTAGCCACCCTAGCTCCTACGAGCAGTACTTC CSASHPSSYEQYF TRBJ2-7 once - TRBV20-1
TGTGCCAGCGGCAAGGGAGCGTTGAGCACAGATACGCAGTATTTT CASGKGALSTDTQYF TRBJ2-3 - - TRBV6-1
TGTGCCAGCAGCCCCATACCGGGACTAGCGGGAGAAGAGCAGTACTTC CASSPIPGLAGEEQYF TRBJ2-7 - TRBD2 TRBV7-2
TGTGCCAGCAGCTCCCCGAATCAGCCCCAGCATTTT CASSSPNQPQHF TRBJ1-5 many - TRBV7-2
TGTGCCAGCAGTTTGGGCCAGGAGACCTTCTACGAGCAGTACTTC CASSLGQETFYEQYF TRBJ2-7 few - TRBV28
TGTGCCAGCAGCTTCTTCCGGAGAGGGACCACAGATACGCAGTATTTT CASSFFRRGTTDTQYF TRBJ2-3 few - TRBV7-9
TGTGCCAGCCTCCAAGTAGCGGGGGCTGGGGATGAGCAGTTCTTC CASLQVAGAGDEQFF TRBJ2-1 few TRBD2 TRBV28
TGTGCCAGCAGTGACAGTAGTAATCAGCCCCAGCATTTT CASSDSSNQPQHF TRBJ1-5 - - TRBV7-2
TGTGCCAGCAGTTCCCTCCAGGGGATGAACACTGAAGCTTTCTTT CASSSLQGMNTEAFF TRBJ1-1 few - TRBV27
TGTGCCAGCACCATAATAGCTTTAGCTAACTATGGCTACACCTTC CASTIIALANYGYTF TRBJ1-2 - - TRBV2
TGTGCCAGCAGCACAGCCGGGACTTATAATTCACCCCTCCACTTT CASSTAGTYNSPLHF TRBJ1-6 - - TRBV7-6
TGTGCCAGCAGCACGACAGACTACGAGCAGTACTTC CASSTTDYEQYF TRBJ2-7 few - TRBV28